Each of the 21 T cell receptor beta chains below was sequenced from the same sample in a study of blood T cell repertoires in COVID-19. The method was immunoSEQ multiplex PCR; TCRdb's version includes in-frame clones alone and lacks a portion of them. The sample contains 77,000 or so clones, roughly four fifths of which appear only once. The material sequenced was peripheral blood. The source of these receptors is a man under 40 with COVID-19, enrolled during active disease.

The rearrangement links TRBV18 to TRBJ1-1; a weak D match, TRBD1 (6 bases). Germline V lookup: CDR1 KGHSH, CDR2 LQKENI. The V end was cut by 3 bases, the J end by 0 bases, with 11 bases between. CDR3 length: 15 amino acids. The CDR3, as DNA: TGTGCCAGCTCACCGGCTAGGACAGTGAACACTGAAGCTTTCTTT. It yields the protein CASSPARTVNTEAFF.

The chain is built from TRBV6-5 and TRBJ1-2; D is unclear. Germline CDR1 MNHEY, CDR2 SVGAGI. CDR3 length: 14 amino acids. Trimming cost V 5 bases and J 0 bases, with 10 bases left between them. CDR3: CASSRKGANYGYTF. Written as DNA, the CDR3 is TGTGCCAGCAGTAGAAAGGGAGCTAACTATGGCTACACCTTC.

As regards this clone: One end of the junction is discordant with germline, which a read error may explain. The chain links TRBV2 to TRBJ1-4; D is possibly TRBD1 (5 bases). The length of the CDR3 is 13 residues. Per the germline V gene, CDR1 is SNHLY and CDR2 is FYNNEI. The CDR3, as DNA: TGTGCCAGCAGCCGCGACAGTAATGAAAAGCTGTTTTTT. This gives the protein CASSRDSNEKLFF.

This clone was seen once. The V gene is TRBV11-2, the J gene TRBJ2-2; TRBD1 matches at 8 bases. The germline gives CDR1 SGHAT, CDR2 FQNNGV. The CDR3 runs to 14 residues. Germline trimming cut 3 bases from V and 8 bases from J; bases unmatched to any gene: 5. The CDR3 nucleotides are TGTGCCAGCAGCTTCGACAGGGGTCCGGGGGAGCTGTTTTTT. Translated, it gives CASSFDRGPGELFF.

As to this clone: The junction does not match germline at one end; this may be a read error. V and J are TRBV7-7 and TRBJ2-1, with 8 bases that match TRBD2. CDR1 SSHAT and CDR2 FNYEAQ come from the germline V gene (reference sequence). The CDR3 consists of 15 residues. The CDR3, as DNA: TGTGCTAGCAGCTTAGGGAATAGCGGGAACAATGAGCAGTTCTTC. As protein: CASSLGNSGNNEQFF.

The rearrangement uses TRBV3-1 (or the pseudogene TRBV3-2) and TRBJ1-2; no firm D call. Trimming stripped 2 bases from V and 2 bases from J, with 9 bases between. The germline V gene encodes CDR1 LGHDT and CDR2 YNNKEL (reference sequence). This CDR3 is 14 amino acids long. The chain's CDR3 is CASSQKTRNYGYTF. The CDR3 DNA sequence: TGTGCCAGCAGCCAAAAGACACGGAACTATGGCTACACCTTC.

The V and J genes are TRBV12-3 or TRBV12-4 and TRBJ2-1, with D perhaps matching TRBD1 (5 bases). The V end was cut by 3 bases, the J end by 3 bases, with 6 bases between. The CDR3 extends over 13 amino acids. The CDR3 coding sequence is TGTGCCAGCAGTTTCGACAGCTACAATGAGCAGTTCTTC. Translating it yields CASSFDSYNEQFF.

V gene TRBV3-1 (or the pseudogene TRBV3-2) combines with J gene TRBJ1-1, with 7 positions matching TRBD1. Germline CDR1 is LGHDT and CDR2 is YNNKEL (reference sequence). Trimming cost V 3 bases and J 3 bases; bases outside gene matches: 4. CDR3 size: 14 residues. CDR3: CASSQDRLYTEAFF. CDR3 in DNA: TGTGCCAGCAGCCAGGACAGGCTGTACACTGAAGCTTTCTTT.

Notes on this clone: One junction end disagrees with the germline gene, perhaps due to a read error. V usage is TRBV6-5 and J usage is TRBJ2-7, with unresolved D. From germline, CDR1 is MNHEY and CDR2 SVGAGI. The CDR3 runs 12 residues. The chain's CDR3 is CASNYSTGEQYF. The CDR3 nucleotides read TGTGCCAGCAATTACTCGACTGGAGAGCAGTACTTC.

The chain carries TRBV18 and TRBJ1-6, with no clear D. Trimming removed 4 bases from V and 4 bases from J, with 5 bases in between. CDR1 is KGHSH, CDR2 LQKENI, per germline. This CDR3 spans 13 amino acids. For the CDR3, the DNA is TGTGCCAGCTCACGTCGTTATAATTCACCCCTCCACTTT. It is translated as CASSRRYNSPLHF.

This chain connects TRBV2 to TRBJ1-4, with D tentatively TRBD1 (5 bases). The V end lost 4 bases, the J end lost 5 bases, and 11 bases lay between the germline ends. The germline V gene has CDR1 SNHLY and CDR2 FYNNEI. The CDR3 loop spans 14 amino acids. CDR3 bases: TGTGCCAGCAGTGTGACAGACTTAAATGAAAAACTGTTTTTT. It encodes CASSVTDLNEKLFF.

V usage is TRBV7-2 and J usage is TRBJ2-5, with a weak D call TRBD2 (5 bases). CDR1 is SGHTA and CDR2 is FQGNSA in the germline V gene. The CDR3 loop spans 12 amino acids. With 5 bases removed from V and 5 bases from J, the gap between germline ends came to 9 bases. Here the CDR3 reads CASSPTGETQYF. CDR3 nucleotides: TGTGCCAGCAGCCCCACGGGGGAGACCCAGTACTTC. The full variable domain, in which reference TRBV7-2 and TRBJ2-5 provide the parts outside the CDR3, is GAGVSQSPSNKVTEKGKDVELRCDPISGHTALYWYRQSLGQGLEFLIYFQGNSAPDKSGLPSDRFSAERTGGSVSTLTIQRTQQEDSAVYLCASSPTGETQYFGPGTRLLVL.

The V gene is TRBV10-3, the J gene TRBJ1-1, with 9 bases lining up with TRBD1. With V trimmed by 6 bases and J by 4 bases, 3 bases remained unmatched. The CDR3 sequence is 13 residues long. From germline, CDR1 is ENHRY and CDR2 SYGVKD. The DNA of the CDR3 is TGTGCCATCAGCGGGGGACAGGGCACTGAAGCTTTCTTT. Its translation: CAISGGQGTEAFF.

The chain couples TRBV4-1 to TRBJ2-4; 10 bases agree with TRBD2. CDR3 length: 18 residues. Germline V gene lookup returns CDR1 MGHRA and CDR2 YSYEKL. Trimming removed 3 bases from V and 4 bases from J; junction bases left unmatched: 12. CDR3 sequence: CASSQGGASGSSKNIQYF. The CDR3 DNA reads as TGCGCCAGCAGCCAGGGAGGGGCTAGCGGGAGTTCAAAAAACATTCAGTACTTC.

This clone was observed a single time. The V call is TRBV27, the J call TRBJ2-5; 7 positions match TRBD2. Germline assignment: CDR1 MNHEY and CDR2 SMNVEV (reference sequence). This CDR3 is built from 14 residues. Trimming took 2 bases from V and 3 from J; bases not matched to a gene: 3. For the CDR3, the DNA is TGTGCCAGCAGTTTACTAGGGAGGGAAGAGACCCAGTACTTC. Its protein product is CASSLLGREETQYF.

This clone appeared a few times. The chain employs TRBV7-8 and TRBJ1-4; 7 bases agree with TRBD1. Germline V gene sequence: CDR1 SGHVS, CDR2 FQNEAQ. The CDR3 consists of 14 residues. J was trimmed by 8 bases and V by 4 bases; bases with no gene match: 7. DNA of the CDR3: TGTGCCAGCAGCTCCGGACAGGAGGAAGAAAAACTGTTTTTT. Its translation is CASSSGQEEEKLFF. The variable domain in full, with the rest retrieved from reference TRBV7-8 and TRBJ1-4, is GAGVSQSPRYKVAKRGQDVALRCDPISGHVSLFWYQQALGQGPEFLTYFQNEAQLDKSGLPSDRFFAERPEGSVSTLKIQRTQQEDSAVYLCASSSGQEEEKLFFGSGTQLSVL.

The chain has TRBV18 and TRBJ2-7; a possible D gene is TRBD1 (6 bases). Germline V gene lookup returns CDR1 KGHSH and CDR2 LQKENI. The CDR3 consists of 15 residues. The V end was cut by 0 bases, the J end by 7 bases, with 16 bases between. The DNA of the CDR3 is TGTGCCAGCTCACCACCGAGGACAGTCCTCGGAGAGCAGTACTTC. Translation gives CASSPPRTVLGEQYF.

The rearrangement joins TRBV30 to TRBJ1-5; no clear D gene. The CDR3 sequence is 14 residues long. The germline gives CDR1 GTSNPN, CDR2 SVGIG (reference sequence). Trimming removed 0 bases from V and 4 bases from J, with 10 bases in between. CDR3 coding DNA: TGTGCCTGGAGTGTACTGGGAGAGAATCAGCCCCAGCATTTT. Translating it yields CAWSVLGENQPQHF.

The V gene is TRBV29-1, the J gene TRBJ1-1, with a weak D call TRBD1 (6 bases). The length of the CDR3 is 10 residues. V lost 5 bases and J lost 8, with 9 bases in between. CDR1 is SQVTM and CDR2 is ANQGSEA in the germline V gene. As DNA, the CDR3 is TGCAGCGTTCCCGGGACAGAAGCTTTCTTT. As protein: CSVPGTEAFF. Combining the CDR3 with reference TRBV29-1 and TRBJ1-1 gives the whole variable domain SAVISQKPSRDICQRGTSLTIQCQVDSQVTMMFWYRQQPGQSLTLIATANQGSEATYESGFVIDKFPISRPNLTFSTLTVSNMSPEDSSIYLCSVPGTEAFFGQGTRLTVV.

V is TRBV2 and J is TRBJ1-6; tentative D call: TRBD1 (6 bases). Germline CDR1 SNHLY, CDR2 FYNNEI. V lost 7 bases and J 14 bases, leaving 18 bases between the germline ends. The CDR3 extends over 13 amino acids. This chain's CDR3 is CASTPSRQEALHF. The CDR3 bases are TGTGCCAGCACGCCGTCCAGACAGGAGGCCCTCCACTTT.

The V call is TRBV28, the J call TRBJ1-6, with D tentatively TRBD1 (5 bases). V lost 5 bases and J lost 6, with 14 bases in between. Germline V CDR1 and CDR2: MDHEN, SYDVKM. The CDR3 sequence is 15 residues long. CDR3 sequence: CASSRAAGPNSPLHF. For the CDR3, the DNA is TGTGCCAGCAGTCGGGCGGCGGGGCCTAATTCACCCCTCCACTTT.